These T cell receptor beta chains were read from a single sample in a study of blood T cell repertoires in COVID-19. TCRdb's table, derived via immunoSEQ multiplex PCR, lists solely in-frame clones and lacks some. The repertoire holds 140,000 or so clones, with about 90% as singletons. The sequenced sample consisted of PBMCs or T cells enriched from blood (not recorded which). The receptor set was obtained from a man in his sixties who had recovered from COVID-19. CDR3s include the opening cysteine and the closing phenylalanine or tryptophan. Rows give clone size only sometimes, using once, few, many, or a class for an expanded clone.

V gene: TRBV11-2
J gene: TRBJ2-2
clone size: few
CDR3 protein: CASSRSQYTGELFF

V gene: TRBV9
J gene: TRBJ1-2
clone size: NA
CDR3 protein: CASSARGLGYTF

V gene: TRBV10-1
J gene: TRBJ2-1
clone size: NA
CDR3 protein: CASGRTSGGANEQFF

V gene: TRBV6-5
J gene: TRBJ2-2
clone size: NA
CDR3 protein: CASARQGWTGELFF

V gene: TRBV28
J gene: TRBJ1-5
clone size: NA
CDR3 protein: CASSTAGQSQAF

V gene: TRBV28
J gene: TRBJ1-1
clone size: NA
CDR3 protein: CASSRQGAREAFF

V gene: TRBV20-1
J gene: TRBJ2-1
clone size: NA
CDR3 protein: CSARSREVQFF

V gene: TRBV2
J gene: TRBJ1-1
clone size: NA
CDR3 protein: CASTRVEAFF

V gene: TRBV11-1
J gene: TRBJ1-1
clone size: NA
CDR3 protein: CASSSRDSPPRGEAFF

V gene: TRBV9
J gene: TRBJ1-4
clone size: NA
CDR3 protein: CASSVDSVGGALTNEKLFF

V gene: TRBV2
J gene: TRBJ2-5
clone size: NA
CDR3 protein: CASPGGAGGETQYF

V gene: TRBV2
J gene: TRBJ2-7
clone size: NA
CDR3 protein: CASNSRSGKGEQYF

V gene: TRBV1
J gene: TRBJ2-7
clone size: NA
CDR3 protein: CTSSPGTYLAPGGYF

V gene: TRBV12-2
J gene: TRBJ2-4
clone size: NA
CDR3 protein: CASRPGQGKNIQYF

V gene: TRBV6-1
J gene: TRBJ1-5
clone size: NA
CDR3 protein: CASSEGVTGGRGVQPQHF

V gene: TRBV3-1/TRBV3-2
J gene: TRBJ2-7
clone size: NA
CDR3 protein: CASSRLAVEGEQYF

V gene: TRBV11-2
J gene: TRBJ2-7
clone size: NA
CDR3 protein: CASSLGTGSYEQYF